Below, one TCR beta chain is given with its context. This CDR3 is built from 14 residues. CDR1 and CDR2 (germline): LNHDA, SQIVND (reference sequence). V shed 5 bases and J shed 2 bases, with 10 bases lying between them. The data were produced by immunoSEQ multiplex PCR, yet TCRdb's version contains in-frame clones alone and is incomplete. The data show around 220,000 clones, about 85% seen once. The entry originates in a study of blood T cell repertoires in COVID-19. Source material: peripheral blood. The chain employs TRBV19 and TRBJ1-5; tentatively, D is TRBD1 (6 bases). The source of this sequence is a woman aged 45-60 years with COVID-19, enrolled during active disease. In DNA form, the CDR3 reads TGTGCCAGTAGTCTGACAGGACGCAATCAGCCCCAGCATTTT. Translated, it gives CASSLTGRNQPQHF.